Below, 25 T cell receptor beta chains from the same sample are listed, as sequenced in a study of T cells after yellow fever vaccination. TCRdb called the 5' RACE reads again in MiXCR, with one record for every CDR3 protein. The sample has fewer than 650,000 distinct CDR3 sequences; 21% are singletons. The source was PBMCs, collected roughly 20 days after the first yellow fever vaccination. The source of these receptors is a man between 18 and 29 years old who received the YFV17D yellow fever vaccine.

The rearrangement joins TRBV20-1 to TRBJ2-7; 7 bases are shared with TRBD2. The J segment lost 7 bases and the V segment lost 6 bases, leaving 12 bases of the junction unmatched. The CDR3 has 13 amino acids. CDR1 DFQATT and CDR2 SNEGSKA come from the germline V gene (reference sequence). CDR3 protein: CSAASLTSREQYF. Written as DNA, the CDR3 is TGCAGTGCCGCTTCCCTGACTAGCCGGGAGCAGTACTTC.

This clonotype appeared a few times. This chain links TRBV5-6 with TRBJ1-2; D is unresolved. CDR1 is SGHDT and CDR2 is YYEEEE in the germline V gene. CDR3 length: 14 residues. Trimming removed 0 bases at V and 2 bases at J, with 8 bases between. CDR3 sequence reads: CASSLGLINYGYTF. The CDR3 region has the DNA TGTGCCAGCAGCTTGGGCTTGATCAACTATGGCTACACCTTC. Drawing the rest from reference TRBV5-6 and TRBJ1-2, the complete variable domain is DAGVTQSPTHLIKTRGQQVTLRCSPKSGHDTVSWYQQALGQGPQFIFQYYEEEERQRGNFPDRFSGHQFPNYSSELNVNALLLGDSALYLCASSLGLINYGYTFGSGTRLTVV.

This chain joins TRBV20-1 and TRBJ2-3; TRBD1 is a possible D gene (5 bases). Germline CDR1 DFQATT, CDR2 SNEGSKA (reference sequence). Trimming stripped 3 bases from V and 0 bases from J, with 13 bases between. The CDR3 is 15 amino acids. The CDR3 coding sequence is TGCAGTGCTAGGCAGACAGAGACTAGCACAGATACGCAGTATTTT. Its protein product is CSARQTETSTDTQYF.

The genes are TRBV7-2 and TRBJ2-7; TRBD2 aligns across 13 bases. The junction had 5 bases not matched to a gene; V was cut back by 1 base and J by 11 bases. This CDR3 has 14 amino acids. Per germline, CDR1 SGHTA and CDR2 FQGNSA. The chain's CDR3 is CASSLVVLAGGKYF. The CDR3 DNA reads as TGTGCCAGCAGCTTAGTTGTACTAGCGGGGGGGAAGTACTTC.

This clonotype was counted only a few times. The chain recombines TRBV6-5 with TRBJ2-1; 8 nucleotides agree with TRBD1. The CDR3 is made up of 11 amino acids. Germline values: CDR1 MNHEY, CDR2 SVGAGI. V trimming: 10 bases; J trimming: 9 bases; junction bases outside the gene matches: 5. The CDR3 DNA follows: TGTGCCACCAGGACAGGGCGTGAGCAGTTCTTC. This translates into CATRTGREQFF.

This clonotype was seen only a few times. The chain has TRBV4-1 and TRBJ2-1; 7 bases agree with TRBD2. V lost 4 bases, J lost 0 bases, and 6 bases stayed unmatched. The CDR3 loop spans 16 amino acids. Looked up from germline, CDR1 is MGHRA and CDR2 is YSYEKL. DNA of the CDR3: TGCGCCAGCAGCCCCCGGCGGGGGAGCTCCTACAATGAGCAGTTCTTC. The encoded protein is CASSPRRGSSYNEQFF.

The chain has TRBV5-1 and TRBJ2-1, with 7 bases lining up with TRBD2. The CDR3 spans 15 residues. The V gene's germline CDR1 is SGHRS and CDR2 YFSETQ. V shed 6 bases and J 8 bases; nucleotides not matched to a gene: 14. In nucleotides, the CDR3 is TGCGCCAGCATCCCGGGAGCGGGGTTGCACGATGAGCAGTTCTTC. This encodes CASIPGAGLHDEQFF.

This clonotype was seen a few times. The chain uses TRBV15 and TRBJ1-1; 11 bases match TRBD1. CDR3 length: 12 amino acids. Germline CDR1 LNHNV, CDR2 YYDKDF (reference sequence). J lost 14 bases, V lost 6 bases, and 8 bases had no gene match. The CDR3 DNA reads as TGTGCCACCAGAGAGGGGACAGGGGGAAAGTTCTTT. This translates into CATREGTGGKFF.

This clonotype showed up just a few times. This chain links TRBV4-3 with TRBJ2-7, with TRBD1 matching 9 bases. The CDR3 is 16 residues long. Germline lookup yields CDR1 LGHNA and CDR2 YSLEER. V gave up 4 bases and J gave up 2 bases; unmatched junction bases: 9. The chain's CDR3 is CASSLSGQGRPYEQYF. The CDR3 DNA is TGCGCCAGCAGCCTCTCGGGACAGGGAAGACCCTACGAGCAGTACTTC.

The chain has TRBV6-2 or TRBV6-3 and TRBJ1-6; D possibly corresponds to TRBD1 (5 bases). CDR1 and CDR2 (germline): MNHEY, SVGEGT. This CDR3 region has 15 residues. The ends were cut back, 2 bases at V and 3 bases at J, with 8 bases in the middle. The CDR3 spells CASSYGTGYNSPLHF. The CDR3 DNA follows: TGTGCCAGCAGTTACGGGACGGGCTATAATTCACCCCTCCACTTT.

This chain connects TRBV18 to TRBJ1-1, with 10 bases matching TRBD1. V shed 0 bases, J shed 10 bases, and the junction held 11 bases outside the gene matches. From germline, CDR1 is KGHSH and CDR2 LQKENI. The CDR3 has 16 residues. The CDR3: CASSPPGGQGDLRAFF. Written as DNA, the CDR3 is TGTGCCAGCTCACCACCGGGAGGACAGGGGGATTTGCGAGCTTTCTTT.

This clonotype has a handful of counts. The chain uses TRBV4-2 and TRBJ2-1; D may be TRBD2 (5 bases). This CDR3 region has 14 residues. Per the germline V gene, CDR1 is LGHNA and CDR2 is YNFKEQ. Trimming stripped 3 bases from V and 7 bases from J, with 13 bases between. The CDR3 nucleotides read TGTGCCAGCAGCCACCCCGGGCGCGGGAATGAGCAGTTCTTC. It encodes CASSHPGRGNEQFF.

This chain connects TRBV7-3 to TRBJ2-1; D remains unclear. With 1 base removed from V and 4 bases from J, the gap between germline ends came to 14 bases. The germline gives CDR1 SGHTA, CDR2 FQGTGA. The CDR3 totals 16 residues. This CDR3 reads CASSLNPGSYYNEQFF. The CDR3 coding sequence is TGTGCCAGCAGCTTAAACCCCGGCAGTTATTACAATGAGCAGTTCTTC.

DNA of the CDR3: TGCAGTGCTCCCGGGGGAATCCGCGGCACAGATACGCAGTATTTT. Amino acids: CSAPGGIRGTDTQYF. This chain joins TRBV20-1 and TRBJ2-3; possibly TRBD2 for D (6 bases). CDR1 is DFQATT, CDR2 SNEGSKA, per germline (reference sequence). V shed 5 bases and J shed 1 base, with 16 bases lying between them. CDR3 length: 15 amino acids.

This clonotype has only a few counts. CDR3 in amino acids: CASSLSGQGIQETQYF. CDR3 DNA sequence: TGTGCCAGCAGCTTGTCGGGACAGGGGATCCAAGAGACCCAGTACTTC. The chain links TRBV5-5 to TRBJ2-5; 10 nucleotides line up with TRBD1. CDR1 and CDR2 from the germline V gene are SGHKS and YYEKEE (reference sequence). V trimming: 1 base; J trimming: 1 base; junction bases outside the gene matches: 4. CDR3 length equals 16 residues.

The V and J genes are TRBV9 and TRBJ2-4; possible D gene TRBD1, 6 bases. The germline V gene has CDR1 SGDLS and CDR2 YYNGEE. The CDR3 is 15 amino acids. V lost 1 base and J 3 bases, leaving 11 bases between the germline ends. This CDR3 is CASSVSWTVKNIQYF. CDR3 nucleotide sequence: TGTGCCAGCAGCGTATCCTGGACAGTCAAAAACATTCAGTACTTC. The variable domain in full, with the rest retrieved from reference TRBV9 and TRBJ2-4, is DSGVTQTPKHLITATGQRVTLRCSPRSGDLSVYWYQQSLDQGLQFLIQYYNGEERAKGNILERFSAQQFPDLHSELNLSSLELGDSALYFCASSVSWTVKNIQYFGAGTRLSVL.

This clonotype appeared a single time. This chain connects TRBV4-2 to TRBJ1-3; a possible D gene is TRBD1 (6 bases). Trimming removed 0 bases from V and 4 bases from J, with 10 bases in between. This CDR3 has 15 amino acids. CDR1 LGHNA and CDR2 YNFKEQ come from the germline V gene. CDR3 protein: CASSQDRGRGNTIYF. For the CDR3, the DNA is TGTGCCAGCAGCCAAGATCGGGGGCGAGGAAACACCATATATTTT.

This rearrangement joins TRBV7-9 to TRBJ2-5; no definite D call. The CDR3 length is 12 residues. Trimming removed 7 bases at V and 4 bases at J, with 10 bases between. Germline V gives CDR1 SEHNR, CDR2 FQNEAQ (reference sequence). This CDR3 is CASTQSSETQYF. The CDR3 bases are TGTGCCAGCACCCAAAGTTCAGAGACCCAGTACTTC.

V is TRBV5-5 and J is TRBJ1-1, with D tentatively TRBD1 (5 bases). V was trimmed by 2 bases and J by 0 bases, leaving 11 bases between them. The CDR3 contains 15 residues. Germline CDR1 is SGHKS and CDR2 is YYEKEE (reference sequence). The DNA for the CDR3 is TGTGCCAGCAGCTTTTATCCAGGGCTGAACACTGAAGCTTTCTTT. This gives the protein CASSFYPGLNTEAFF.

J is TRBJ2-3 and V is TRBV20-1; D call uncertain. V lost 1 base to trimming and J lost 0 bases, with 8 bases between them. The CDR3 runs to 14 residues. The V gene's germline CDR1 is DFQATT and CDR2 SNEGSKA (reference sequence). The CDR3 region has the DNA TGCAGTGCTAGAGGGACGCTAAGCACAGATACGCAGTATTTT. Its protein is CSARGTLSTDTQYF.

This chain links TRBV2 with TRBJ1-1; D is unresolved. The ends were cut back, 1 base at V and 2 bases at J, with 8 bases in the middle. The germline V gene has CDR1 SNHLY and CDR2 FYNNEI. The CDR3 runs 14 residues. CDR3 nucleotide sequence: TGTGCCAGCAGTGAAGTGGCTCCCAACACTGAAGCTTTCTTT. Its protein is CASSEVAPNTEAFF.

This clonotype occurred many times. The chain links TRBV12-3 or TRBV12-4 to TRBJ1-5, with D perhaps matching TRBD1 (6 bases). Trimming took off 6 bases at V and 0 bases at J, with 18 bases between the two ends. This CDR3 has 17 residues. CDR3: CASSPPQGLVSNQPQHF. The CDR3 region has the DNA TGTGCCAGCAGCCCTCCCCAGGGGCTGGTTAGCAATCAGCCCCAGCATTTT.

For the CDR3, the DNA is TGTGCCAGCGCGACCCTTATACGCGGCGGTGGAAACACCATATATTTT. Its protein product is CASATLIRGGGNTIYF. This sequence joins TRBV11-2 and TRBJ1-3, with D hard to call. Per germline, CDR1 SGHAT and CDR2 FQNNGV. CDR3 size: 16 residues. V lost 8 bases, J lost 3 bases, and 20 bases lay in between.

The chain has TRBV12-3 or TRBV12-4 and TRBJ2-3; 7 bases align to TRBD2. Trimming cost V 8 bases and J 1 base; bases outside gene matches: 6. This CDR3 spans 14 amino acids. This chain's CDR3 is CASHLAEGTDTQYF. The DNA for the CDR3 is TGTGCCAGCCATCTAGCGGAAGGCACAGATACGCAGTATTTT.

CDR3 in amino acids: CASSADSTEQFF. CDR3 DNA sequence: TGCGCCAGCAGCGCAGACAGCACCGAGCAGTTCTTC. V usage is TRBV5-1 and J usage is TRBJ2-1, with a weak D call TRBD1 (5 bases). The V gene's germline CDR1 is SGHRS and CDR2 YFSETQ. The CDR3 has 12 amino acids. The germline V and J ends were trimmed by 4 bases and 10 bases, with 12 bases remaining between them.